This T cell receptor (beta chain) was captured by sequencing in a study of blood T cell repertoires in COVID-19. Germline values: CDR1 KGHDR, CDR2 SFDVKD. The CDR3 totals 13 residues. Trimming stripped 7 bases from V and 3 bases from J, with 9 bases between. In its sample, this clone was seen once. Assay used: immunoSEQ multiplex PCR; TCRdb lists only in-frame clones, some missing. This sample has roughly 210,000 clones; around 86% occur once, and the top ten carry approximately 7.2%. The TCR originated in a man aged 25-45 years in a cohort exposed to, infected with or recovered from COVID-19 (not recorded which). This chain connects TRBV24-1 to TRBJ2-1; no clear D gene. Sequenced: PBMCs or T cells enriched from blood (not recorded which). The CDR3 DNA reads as TGTGCCACCAGCGGTTCCTACTACAATGAGCAGTTCTTC. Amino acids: CATSGSYYNEQFF.